Following are 16 T cell receptor beta chains from one sample sequenced in a study of STAT5B mutations in CD4+ large granular lymphocyte leukemia. Some clones are missing from TCRdb's copy, which holds only in-frame ones; the method was immunoSEQ multiplex PCR. The sample has tens of thousands of clones; 55% to 75% are singletons. Sequencing input: CD4+ T cells from blood buffy coats. These receptors all stem from a human donor in good health.

The CDR3 protein is CASRKTGTAWYEQYF. CDR3 DNA sequence: TGTGCCAGCAGGAAGACAGGGACGGCTTGGTACGAGCAGTACTTC. The chain employs TRBV6-5 and TRBJ2-7; 7 nucleotides match TRBD1. Losses at the gene ends were 6 bases for V and 4 bases for J; bases not matched to a gene: 12. The CDR3 loop spans 15 amino acids. Per germline, CDR1 MNHEY and CDR2 SVGAGI.

This clone is a singleton in its sample. This sequence joins TRBV2 and TRBJ2-5; perhaps TRBD2 as D (6 bases). The length of the CDR3 is 15 residues. In germline, CDR1 is SNHLY, CDR2 FYNNEI. The V gene lost 6 bases and the J gene lost 4 bases, with 18 bases spanning the gap. CDR3 nucleotide sequence: TGTGCCAGCAGGGTCCGTATGTCCGGGGGAGAGACCCAGTACTTC. Translated, it gives CASRVRMSGGETQYF.

CDR3 residues: CASSPMGTDTQYF. The CDR3 DNA sequence: TGTGCCAGCTCCCCGATGGGCACAGATACGCAGTATTTT. This chain connects TRBV18 to TRBJ2-3, with D uncertain. V lost 6 bases and J lost 1, with 8 bases in between. In germline, CDR1 is KGHSH, CDR2 LQKENI. The CDR3 runs 13 residues.

This clone has only a few counts. The chain couples TRBV29-1 to TRBJ2-7; TRBD1 or TRBD2 may be the D gene (6 bases each). CDR3 length: 12 residues. From germline, CDR1 is SQVTM and CDR2 ANQGSEA. The V and J ends lost 4 bases and 7 bases respectively, with 14 bases between them. CDR3 nucleotides: TGCAGCGTTGGATGGGGGGCGGGTGAGCAGTACTTC. Protein sequence: CSVGWGAGEQYF.

The chain links TRBV1 to TRBJ2-1; TRBD2 is the table's D call and was not checked against the DNA. TRBV1 is labeled a pseudogene. The CDR3 is 19 residues long. DNA of the CDR3: TGCACCAGCAGCCCACCGACTAGCGGGGGGCCAAGCTCCTACAATGAGCAGTTCTTC. Its protein product is CTSSPPTSGGPSSYNEQFF.

The V gene is TRBV28, the J gene TRBJ1-1, with D unclear. The CDR3 has 16 residues. The germline V gene has CDR1 MDHEN and CDR2 SYDVKM. Trimming took off 7 bases at V and 1 base at J, with 19 bases between the two ends. The CDR3 protein is CASTSARTVKNTEAFF. The DNA for the CDR3 is TGTGCCAGCACCTCAGCCCGGACGGTAAAGAACACTGAAGCTTTCTTT.

This clone was recorded a few times. The chain carries TRBV21-1 and TRBJ1-5; TRBD1 was called by the table and not checked on the DNA. TRBV21-1 is marked as a pseudogene. This CDR3 is 14 amino acids long. CDR3 DNA: TGTGCCAGCGTTCTGACAGGGGGCAATCAGCCCCAGCATTTT. Residues: CASVLTGGNQPQHF.

The rearrangement links TRBV30 to TRBJ2-3; D unresolved. The CDR3 has 13 amino acids. The V gene lost 2 bases and the J gene lost 5 bases, with 11 bases spanning the gap. The germline CDR1 and CDR2 sequences are GTSNPN and SVGIG (reference sequence). The CDR3: CAWSLGSRDTQYF. The DNA of the CDR3 is TGTGCCTGGAGTCTGGGATCGAGAGATACGCAGTATTTT.

The rearrangement joins TRBV28 to TRBJ1-5, with 10 positions matching TRBD1. The germline gives CDR1 MDHEN, CDR2 SYDVKM. V trimming: 4 bases; J trimming: 4 bases; junction bases outside the gene matches: 4. CDR3 length: 15 amino acids. The CDR3 protein is CASSSPGQGNQPQHF. CDR3 nucleotides: TGTGCCAGCAGTTCGCCGGGACAGGGGAATCAGCCCCAGCATTTT.

This chain links TRBV30 with TRBJ1-1; the D is unclear. V gave up 3 bases and J gave up 0 bases, with 8 bases separating them. The CDR3 has 13 amino acids. Germline V gene data show CDR1 as GTSNPN and CDR2 as SVGIG (reference sequence). The CDR3 region has the DNA TGTGCCTGGAGGAGGAGGTTGAACACTGAAGCTTTCTTT. This encodes CAWRRRLNTEAFF.

The V call is TRBV9, the J call TRBJ1-1, with 9 nucleotides matching TRBD1. The CDR3 is made up of 15 amino acids. In germline, CDR1 is SGDLS, CDR2 YYNGEE. V lost 3 bases, J lost 1 base, and 4 bases stayed unmatched. CDR3 coding DNA: TGTGCCAGCAGCGGTTCGGGACAGGGGAACACTGAAGCTTTCTTT. Encoded protein: CASSGSGQGNTEAFF.

The rearrangement joins TRBV5-1 to TRBJ2-5; a possible D gene is TRBD1 (5 bases). CDR1 is SGHRS, CDR2 YFSETQ, per germline. V shed 7 bases and J shed 4 bases, with 11 bases lying between them. The CDR3 sequence is 12 residues long. CDR3 residues: CASRKTAETQYF. Here the CDR3 DNA reads TGCGCCAGCCGAAAGACAGCAGAGACCCAGTACTTC.

This chain connects TRBV28 to TRBJ2-7, with 7 nucleotides matching TRBD1. V was pared by 6 bases and J by 4 bases, with 9 bases of the junction left unmatched. The CDR3 loop spans 14 amino acids. Germline assignment: CDR1 MDHEN and CDR2 SYDVKM. The DNA of the CDR3 is TGTGCCAGCAGGGGGTCCGGGACAGTATACGAGCAGTACTTC. It is translated as CASRGSGTVYEQYF.

This sequence joins TRBV4-1 and TRBJ1-2; 9 nucleotides align to TRBD1. CDR1 is MGHRA, CDR2 YSYEKL, per germline. V trimming: 3 bases; J trimming: 4 bases; junction bases outside the gene matches: 6. The CDR3 is 15 amino acids. CDR3 loop: CASSHEEQGAYGYTF. The DNA of the CDR3 is TGCGCCAGCAGCCACGAAGAACAGGGGGCCTATGGCTACACCTTC.

The chain recombines TRBV7-9 with TRBJ2-5; a possible D gene is TRBD2 (7 bases). Germline CDR1 reads SEHNR; CDR2 reads FQNEAQ (reference sequence). This CDR3 region has 15 residues. V gave up 0 bases and J gave up 4 bases, with 12 bases separating them. The chain's CDR3 is CASSLASGGRETQYF. CDR3 DNA: TGTGCCAGCAGCTTAGCGTCGGGGGGCCGAGAGACCCAGTACTTC.

The CDR3 loop reads CASSPSWTASYEQYF. The CDR3 nucleotides are TGTGCCAGCAGCCCCTCCTGGACAGCCAGCTACGAGCAGTACTTC. The chain couples TRBV27 to TRBJ2-7; weak D call: TRBD1 (6 bases). This CDR3 contains 15 residues. Germline V gene data show CDR1 as MNHEY and CDR2 as SMNVEV (reference sequence). V was shortened by 6 bases and J by 3 bases, with 18 bases between the two germline ends.